Following are 28 T cell receptor beta chains from one sample sequenced in a study of cytomegalovirus exposure and HLA in healthy donors. Primers included in the PCR were 60 Vbeta and 13 Jbeta primers. Sequenced by immunoSEQ multiplex PCR; TCRdb stores in-frame clones only, minus some. The sample features 120,000 to 150,000 clones, with 2% to 2.5% in its top ten. Sequenced sample: PBMCs. The receptors come from a woman aged 18 to 35 in good health and CMV-seronegative.

This rearrangement joins TRBV11-2 to TRBJ2-1, with 8 bases matching TRBD2. The ends lost 5 bases at V and 8 bases at J; junction bases unmatched: 11. CDR3 size: 15 residues. CDR1 SGHAT and CDR2 FQNNGV come from the germline V gene. CDR3 DNA: TGTGCCAGCAGCCAAAATAGCGGGAAATCGGATGAGCAGTTCTTC. It codes for CASSQNSGKSDEQFF.

The genes are TRBV19 and TRBJ1-2, with D uncertain. V was trimmed by 3 bases and J by 1 base, leaving 6 bases between them. CDR3 length: 13 residues. Germline CDR1 and CDR2: LNHDA and SQIVND (reference sequence). The CDR3 is CASSMGSNYGYTF. CDR3 DNA: TGTGCCAGTAGTATGGGCAGTAACTATGGCTACACCTTC.

The rearrangement uses TRBV19 and TRBJ1-4; D gene uncertain. V shed 3 bases and J shed 0 bases, with 8 bases lying between them. Germline V gene lookup returns CDR1 LNHDA and CDR2 SQIVND (reference sequence). The CDR3 has 15 residues. The CDR3 DNA is TGTGCCAGTAGTATTTCTTCAGCAACTAATGAAAAACTGTTTTTT. This gives the protein CASSISSATNEKLFF.

This sequence joins TRBV5-6 and TRBJ2-1; D possibly corresponds to TRBD2 (5 bases). There are 15 residues in the CDR3. V was trimmed by 2 bases and J by 9 bases, leaving 18 bases between them. Germline-derived CDR1 and CDR2 are SGHDT and YYEEEE. The CDR3 DNA is TGTGCCAGCAGCTTTGTATCTTCCCGGGGTGGTGAGCAGTTCTTC. Translation gives CASSFVSSRGGEQFF.

The chain has TRBV19 and TRBJ2-6, with 8 positions matching TRBD1. In germline, CDR1 is LNHDA, CDR2 SQIVND (reference sequence). The CDR3 has 17 residues. CDR3 DNA sequence: TGTGCTTCTACATGGGGGCAGGGGGCGCGAGGGGCCAACGTCCTGACTTTC. Protein sequence: CASTWGQGARGANVLTF.

The rearrangement uses TRBV11-1 and TRBJ1-4; D unresolved. CDR1 SGHAT and CDR2 FQDESV come from the germline V gene (reference sequence). V lost 5 bases, J lost 0 bases, and 19 bases lay in between. This CDR3 comprises 18 residues. Written as DNA, the CDR3 is TGTGCCAGCAGCCCAGAAGTTTCGGGGAAAGCAACTAATGAAAAACTGTTTTTT. Its protein product is CASSPEVSGKATNEKLFF.

The V and J genes are TRBV6-1 and TRBJ1-1; D call uncertain. This CDR3 has 14 residues. The germline V gene has CDR1 MNHNS and CDR2 SASEGT. V was clipped by 1 base and J by 9 bases, with 15 bases between them. CDR3 in DNA: TGTGCCAGCAGTGAAGACCTGATAACAGCCAAAGCTTTCTTT. It translates to CASSEDLITAKAFF.

J is TRBJ1-5 and V is TRBV29-1, with D possibly being TRBD1 (6 bases). V gave up 7 bases and J gave up 0 bases, with 10 bases separating them. This CDR3 has 13 amino acids. Germline V gene data show CDR1 as SQVTM and CDR2 as ANQGSEA. The DNA for the CDR3 is TGCAGCGCAGCAGGGGATAGCAATCAGCCCCAGCATTTT. It codes for CSAAGDSNQPQHF.

A note on this clone: The junction shows a germline mismatch at one end, possibly a read error. This chain uses TRBV2 with TRBJ1-1; D may be TRBD1 (5 bases). Germline V gene lookup returns CDR1 SNHLY and CDR2 FYNNEI. The CDR3 consists of 12 residues. DNA for the CDR3: TGTGCCAGCATTGAAAGGGGAACTGAAGCTTTCTTT. Protein sequence: CASIERGTEAFF.

V usage is TRBV11-3 and J usage is TRBJ2-1, with 7 positions matching TRBD1. Germline loops: CDR1 SGHNT, CDR2 YENEEA. The CDR3 spans 15 residues. J gave up 2 bases and V 5 bases, and 6 bases lay outside the gene matches. The CDR3 reads CASSRDSEPYNEQFF. The CDR3 DNA reads TGTGCCAGCAGCAGGGACAGCGAACCCTACAATGAGCAGTTCTTC.

The rearrangement links TRBV2 to TRBJ2-1, with 10 nucleotides matching TRBD2. J was trimmed by 4 bases and V by 3 bases; bases with no gene match: 9. Germline CDR1 SNHLY, CDR2 FYNNEI. CDR3 length: 17 residues. CDR3 nucleotides: TGTGCCAGCAGTGAGAGAGGAGCGGGAGGGTTTTACAATGAGCAGTTCTTC. Translated: CASSERGAGGFYNEQFF.

This chain joins TRBV10-2 and TRBJ2-3, with 9 bases that match TRBD1. V lost 6 bases to trimming and J lost 3 bases; unmatched junction nucleotides: 7. Germline V gene data show CDR1 as WSHSY and CDR2 as SAAADI. The CDR3 length is 15 residues. The CDR3 coding sequence is TGCGCCAGCAGGGGGGACAGGGATGGGACAGATACGCAGTATTTT. Its translation: CASRGDRDGTDTQYF.

This rearrangement joins TRBV4-2 to TRBJ2-5; 8 nucleotides align to TRBD2. V was clipped by 0 bases and J by 0 bases; unmatched bases: 9. CDR3 size: 18 residues. Germline assignment: CDR1 LGHNA and CDR2 YNFKEQ. For the CDR3, the DNA is TGTGCCAGCAGCCAAGAAGGGCTAGCGGGTGGCAACCAAGAGACCCAGTACTTC. This sequence encodes CASSQEGLAGGNQETQYF.

The genes are TRBV14 and TRBJ2-6; 8 positions match TRBD1. The trim removed 6 bases at V and 0 bases at J, leaving 4 bases unmatched. Germline V gene lookup returns CDR1 SGHDN and CDR2 FVKESK. The CDR3 is 16 amino acids. The CDR3: CASRGQEGSGANVLTF. Written as DNA, the CDR3 is TGTGCCAGCAGGGGACAGGAAGGCTCTGGGGCCAACGTCCTGACTTTC.

The chain joins TRBV10-3 to TRBJ1-5; D may be TRBD1 (5 bases). V was clipped by 3 bases and J by 6 bases, with 9 bases between them. This CDR3 has 13 amino acids. Germline CDR1 reads ENHRY; CDR2 reads SYGVKD. The CDR3 spells CAISDGGGQPQHF. DNA for the CDR3: TGTGCCATCAGTGACGGGGGGGGTCAGCCCCAGCATTTT.

This chain links TRBV28 with TRBJ2-7; D ambiguous. Trimming left V 10 bases short and J 3 bases short, with 16 bases between. CDR1 is MDHEN, CDR2 SYDVKM, per germline. The CDR3 is 13 amino acids. DNA of the CDR3: TGTGCCATATCCAACATGGGCAGCTACGAGCAGTACTTC. Translation gives CAISNMGSYEQYF.

The chain has TRBV10-3 and TRBJ2-1; 12 bases are shared with TRBD2. The CDR3 totals 16 residues. V trimming: 2 bases; J trimming: 9 bases; junction bases outside the gene matches: 8. CDR1 and CDR2 (germline): ENHRY, SYGVKD. CDR3 DNA sequence: TGTGCCATCAGTGAGGGTCTAGCGGGAGGGCCCGGTGAGCAGTTCTTC. Translation gives CAISEGLAGGPGEQFF.

The chain couples TRBV27 to TRBJ1-1; 7 bases fit TRBD1. Germline trimming cut 6 bases from V and 0 bases from J; bases unmatched to any gene: 13. The germline V gene has CDR1 MNHEY and CDR2 SMNVEV (reference sequence). CDR3 length: 17 residues. The CDR3 loop is CASRTGDLNIMNTEAFF. In DNA, the CDR3 is TGTGCCAGCAGAACAGGGGATTTAAACATAATGAACACTGAAGCTTTCTTT.

This sequence joins TRBV18 and TRBJ2-1; D is possibly TRBD2 (6 bases). Germline V gene data show CDR1 as KGHSH and CDR2 as LQKENI. The CDR3 loop spans 15 amino acids. Trimming shortened V by 3 bases and J by 8 bases, and 17 bases separated the two germline ends. The CDR3 sequence is CASSPEDYWGDEQFF. The DNA for the CDR3 is TGTGCCAGCTCACCTGAGGACTACTGGGGCGATGAGCAGTTCTTC.

V usage is TRBV11-3 and J usage is TRBJ2-5; weak D call: TRBD2 (6 bases). Germline V gene data show CDR1 as SGHNT and CDR2 as YENEEA. The CDR3 has 11 amino acids. Trimming removed 10 bases from V and 3 bases from J, with 9 bases in between. CDR3 nucleotides: TGTGCCATAGGAGGGGAAGAGACCCAGTACTTC. Amino acids: CAIGGEETQYF.

This rearrangement joins TRBV9 to TRBJ2-2; 7 nucleotides match TRBD2. There are 18 residues in the CDR3. Trimming cost V 0 bases and J 1 base; bases outside gene matches: 9. Germline CDR1 SGDLS, CDR2 YYNGEE. The CDR3 region is CASSVGNRASGNTGELFF. Here the CDR3 DNA reads TGTGCCAGCAGCGTAGGGAATAGGGCTAGCGGGAACACCGGGGAGCTGTTTTTT. Looking up the rest from reference TRBV9 and TRBJ2-2 gives the full variable domain: DSGVTQTPKHLITATGQRVTLRCSPRSGDLSVYWYQQSLDQGLQFLIQYYNGEERAKGNILERFSAQQFPDLHSELNLSSLELGDSALYFCASSVGNRASGNTGELFFGEGSRLTVL.

The CDR3 DNA is TGCGCCAGCAGCCAAGGGACACTGTACTACGAGCAGTACTTC. Its protein product is CASSQGTLYYEQYF. This rearrangement joins TRBV5-1 to TRBJ2-7, with TRBD1 as a possible D gene (6 bases). The CDR3 has 14 amino acids. Between the trimmed V and J ends, which lost 4 bases and 3 bases, there was a span of 14 bases. Germline CDR1 is SGHRS and CDR2 is YFSETQ.

This chain links TRBV2 with TRBJ1-3, with D unresolved. The ends were cut back, 6 bases at V and 0 bases at J, with 9 bases in the middle. In germline, CDR1 is SNHLY, CDR2 FYNNEI. This CDR3 comprises 14 residues. The DNA of the CDR3 is TGTGCCAGCAGAGGCGACATCTCTGGAAACACCATATATTTT. It is translated as CASRGDISGNTIYF. Full variable domain (remainder filled in from reference TRBV2 and TRBJ1-3): EPEVTQTPSHQVTQMGQEVILRCVPISNHLYFYWYRQILGQKVEFLVSFYNNEISEKSEIFDDQFSVERPDGSNFTLKIRSTKLEDSAMYFCASRGDISGNTIYFGEGSWLTVV.

This chain joins TRBV7-2 and TRBJ2-5; 8 nucleotides agree with TRBD2. CDR1 and CDR2 (germline): SGHTA, FQGNSA. Trimming at V came to 5 bases and at J to 2 bases, leaving 10 bases not matched to a gene. The CDR3 runs 16 residues. The DNA for the CDR3 is TGTGCCAGCAGCCTATTGAGGACTAGCATACAAGAGACCCAGTACTTC. Amino acids: CASSLLRTSIQETQYF.

The V and J genes are TRBV7-9 and TRBJ2-1; D remains unclear. CDR3 length: 13 residues. V lost 5 bases, J lost 6 bases, and 11 bases lay in between. CDR1 and CDR2 (germline): SEHNR, FQNEAQ (reference sequence). The CDR3 reads CASSRSDLNEQFF. The CDR3 DNA reads TGTGCCAGCAGCCGAAGCGACCTCAATGAGCAGTTCTTC. Supplemented by reference TRBV7-9 and TRBJ2-1, the full variable domain reads DTGVSQNPRHKITKRGQNVTFRCDPISEHNRLYWYRQTLGQGPEFLTYFQNEAQLEKSRLLSDRFSAERPKGSFSTLEIQRTEQGDSAMYLCASSRSDLNEQFFGPGTRLTVL.

V gene TRBV4-2 combines with J gene TRBJ2-5, with TRBD2 identical over 8 bases. The CDR3 is 17 residues long. J gave up 4 bases and V 2 bases, and 12 bases lay outside the gene matches. Looked up from germline, CDR1 is LGHNA and CDR2 is YNFKEQ. CDR3 DNA: TGTGCCAGCAGCCAAATGGGCTCGGGAGGGCCCGGAGAGACCCAGTACTTC. Protein product: CASSQMGSGGPGETQYF.

The chain links TRBV27 to TRBJ2-7; maybe TRBD2 (5 bases). V shed 6 bases and J shed 6 bases, with 9 bases lying between them. This CDR3 is built from 11 residues. Germline CDR1 and CDR2: MNHEY and SMNVEV (reference sequence). CDR3 nucleotide sequence: TGTGCCAGCAGCTACAGCGGCGAGCAGTACTTC. Protein sequence: CASSYSGEQYF.

The chain couples TRBV5-4 to TRBJ2-3; TRBD2 aligns across 10 bases. CDR3 length: 16 residues. The germline gives CDR1 SGHNT, CDR2 YYREEE (reference sequence). The ends lost 4 bases at V and 1 base at J; junction bases unmatched: 6. DNA for the CDR3: TGTGCCAGCAGCGTACCCGGGACTAGCGGCACAGATACGCAGTATTTT. It translates to CASSVPGTSGTDTQYF.